Shown below are 12 T cell receptor beta chains from a single sample sequenced in a study of CD8+ T cells in alopecia areata. Treatment meaning: oral pan-JAK inhibitor, 5-10 mg twice daily. Extracted from the samples, RNA was reverse transcribed into cDNA to serve as the sequencing template. Sequencing was performed with immunoSEQ multiplex PCR; in TCRdb, only in-frame clones are kept and a portion is missing. This sample carries under 350,000 clones, 58% of them seen once, and the ten largest clones take under 2%. This specimen was CD4+ T cells sorted from blood, taken at week 24, from a patient treated with tofacitinib. These receptors were taken from a human donor with alopecia areata.

V gene TRBV6-5 combines with J gene TRBJ1-5, with D perhaps TRBD1 (6 bases). The CDR3 runs 15 residues. The germline V gene has CDR1 MNHEY and CDR2 SVGAGI. Trimming cost V 6 bases and J 4 bases, with 16 bases left between them. CDR3 loop: CASRSGTPSNQPQHF. In DNA, the CDR3 is TGTGCCAGCAGGTCCGGGACACCCTCGAATCAGCCCCAGCATTTT.

This clone came up a few times. V is TRBV7-8 and J is TRBJ2-1; D remains ambiguous. Germline V lookup: CDR1 SGHVS, CDR2 FQNEAQ. The V and J ends lost 2 bases and 1 base respectively, with 9 bases between them. The CDR3 contains 15 residues. The CDR3 sequence: CASSLFPVSYNEQFF. CDR3 nucleotide sequence: TGTGCCAGCAGCTTATTTCCGGTATCCTACAATGAGCAGTTCTTC.

The chain joins TRBV7-6 to TRBJ1-1; D may be TRBD1 (5 bases). The CDR3 consists of 16 residues. CDR1 is SGHVS and CDR2 is FNYEAQ in the germline V gene. Trimming cost V 6 bases and J 3 bases, with 20 bases left between them. CDR3 residues: CASRTIRDQPDTEAFF. The DNA of the CDR3 is TGTGCCAGCAGGACCATTAGGGACCAGCCAGACACTGAAGCTTTCTTT.

The CDR3 region is CASSRTAEAFF. CDR3 bases: TGTGCCAGCAGCCGGACAGCTGAAGCTTTCTTT. The chain carries TRBV6-1 and TRBJ1-1; the D gene is possibly TRBD1 (6 bases). Germline lookup yields CDR1 MNHNS and CDR2 SASEGT. V lost 6 bases and J 6 bases, leaving 8 bases between the germline ends. The CDR3 loop spans 11 amino acids.

The V and J genes are TRBV7-8 and TRBJ1-5; D remains ambiguous. Germline CDR1 and CDR2: SGHVS and FQNEAQ. This CDR3 spans 14 amino acids. V shed 1 base and J shed 5 bases, with 9 bases lying between them. The CDR3 reads CASSLGASDQPQHF. The CDR3 DNA reads TGTGCCAGCAGCTTAGGAGCCTCTGATCAGCCCCAGCATTTT. The full variable domain, rest sourced from reference TRBV7-8 and TRBJ1-5, is GAGVSQSPRYKVAKRGQDVALRCDPISGHVSLFWYQQALGQGPEFLTYFQNEAQLDKSGLPSDRFFAERPEGSVSTLKIQRTQQEDSAVYLCASSLGASDQPQHFGDGTRLSIL.

This clone turned up a few times. This chain uses TRBV30 with TRBJ1-3; D might be TRBD1 (5 bases). In germline, CDR1 is GTSNPN, CDR2 SVGIG (reference sequence). V lost 3 bases, J lost 4 bases, and 13 bases lay in between. This CDR3 is 14 amino acids long. In DNA, the CDR3 is TGTGCCTGGAGCGGGAAGGGGTCCGGAAACACCATATATTTT. It yields the protein CAWSGKGSGNTIYF.

This clone has a handful of counts. The chain employs TRBV5-1 and TRBJ2-5; 11 bases are shared with TRBD1. V lost 5 bases and J lost 4; bases outside the gene matches: 16. There are 18 residues in the CDR3. Germline values: CDR1 SGHRS, CDR2 YFSETQ. This chain's CDR3 is CASRRKLGQGAERETQYF. The DNA for the CDR3 is TGCGCCAGCAGAAGAAAACTTGGACAGGGGGCCGAAAGAGAGACCCAGTACTTC.

This chain links TRBV2 with TRBJ1-3, with D possibly matching TRBD1 (5 bases). This CDR3 comprises 14 residues. V shed 4 bases and J shed 3 bases, with 10 bases lying between them. Germline CDR1 and CDR2: SNHLY and FYNNEI. CDR3 amino acids: CASSARDGGNTIYF. The CDR3 DNA is TGTGCCAGCAGTGCCCGGGACGGTGGAAACACCATATATTTT.

CDR3 DNA sequence: TGTGCCAGTAGACCCCCAACGAGGTTCTCTGGGGCCAACGTCCTGACTTTC. Protein: CASRPPTRFSGANVLTF. This sequence joins TRBV19 and TRBJ2-6; no reliable D call. The germline V gene has CDR1 LNHDA and CDR2 SQIVND (reference sequence). The CDR3 has 17 amino acids. Trimming removed 6 bases at V and 0 bases at J, with 15 bases between.

The V and J genes are TRBV5-1 and TRBJ2-1; D uncertain. CDR3 length: 12 residues. V was shortened by 0 bases and J by 8 bases, with 6 bases between the two germline ends. In germline, CDR1 is SGHRS, CDR2 YFSETQ. CDR3 in amino acids: CASSLDFHEQFF. For the CDR3, the DNA is TGCGCCAGCAGCTTGGACTTCCATGAGCAGTTCTTC.

This clone occurred a few times. The chain employs TRBV30 and TRBJ1-4; no firm D call. Trimming left V 3 bases short and J 0 bases short, with 11 bases between. This CDR3 is built from 15 residues. Germline CDR1 GTSNPN, CDR2 SVGIG (reference sequence). The CDR3 sequence is CAWRGGQATNEKLFF. The CDR3 DNA sequence: TGTGCCTGGAGAGGTGGGCAAGCAACTAATGAAAAACTGTTTTTT.

The table lists this clone with a few counts. The rearrangement links TRBV29-1 to TRBJ2-7; D is possibly TRBD2 (6 bases). Trimming took 5 bases from V and 2 from J, leaving 7 bases between them. The CDR3 has 11 residues. From germline, CDR1 is SQVTM and CDR2 ANQGSEA. The CDR3 is CSVSGAYEQYF. CDR3 in DNA: TGCAGCGTTTCGGGAGCCTACGAGCAGTACTTC.